The rows below give T cell receptor beta chains drawn from one sample of a study of T cell responses to AZD1222 COVID-19 vaccine. Profiled with immunoSEQ multiplex PCR; TCRdb holds only in-frame clones, not every one. The table has approximately 120,000 clones, less than 95% seen once. Material: peripheral blood, obtained on day 0 of MenACWY control vaccination. The origin of the receptors is an adult in good health. The CDR3 runs from the conserved cysteine through the conserved F or W. The D gene is left open where the match is weak. Clone size is given for some rows only: seen once, a few or many times, or a class if the clone is expanded.

len,j_gene,abundance,v_gene,d_gene,CDR3nt,CDR3aa
15,TRBJ2-7,-,TRBV6-5,TRBD2,TGTGCCAGCCGGGGGGGCAGGGACAACTCCTACGAGCAGTACTTC,CASRGGRDNSYEQYF
14,TRBJ1-2,few,TRBV5-8,TRBD1,TGTGCCAGCAGCTTGGATAGGGGGCTGGGTGGCTACACCTTC,CASSLDRGLGGYTF
14,TRBJ2-5,-,TRBV5-1,TRBD1,TGCGCCAGCAGCTTGGCGGACAGGGCCGAGACCCAGTACTTC,CASSLADRAETQYF
15,TRBJ2-4,-,TRBV15,-,TGTGCCACCAGCAACCCTCGGCTAGCCAAAAACATTCAGTACTTC,CATSNPRLAKNIQYF
13,TRBJ2-7,-,TRBV28,TRBD1,TGTGCCAGCAGTGTAGGGACAGGCTACGAGCAGTACTTC,CASSVGTGYEQYF
14,TRBJ1-6,-,TRBV28,-,TGTGCCAGCAGTGAACAGACATATAATTCACCCCTCCACTTT,CASSEQTYNSPLHF
14,TRBJ1-2,-,TRBV9,-,TGTGCCAGCAGCGCCCCCCATGAGAACTATGGCTACACCTTC,CASSAPHENYGYTF
17,TRBJ2-2,once,TRBV28,TRBD2,TGTGCCAGCAGTCCCGCCCACTTGACTAGCGTGGCCGGGGAGCTGTTTTTT,CASSPAHLTSVAGELFF
12,TRBJ1-5,-,TRBV21-1,-,TGTGCCAGCAGCAGTCAGAATCAGCCCCAGCATTTT,CASSSQNQPQHF
14,TRBJ2-2,once,TRBV7-3,-,TGTGCCAGCAGCTTAGCAACTGGCCCCGGGGAGCTGTTTTTT,CASSLATGPGELFF
16,TRBJ2-3,-,TRBV6-2/TRBV6-3,-,TGTGCCAGCAGTTACCGGGGGTTGGATAGCACAGATACGCAGTATTTT,CASSYRGLDSTDTQYF
16,TRBJ2-2,-,TRBV15,-,TGTGCCACCAGTAGTTCCCCGGTATCGAACACCGGGGAGCTGTTTTTT,CATSSSPVSNTGELFF
16,TRBJ2-3,once,TRBV2,TRBD2,TGTGCCAGCAGAGGGACTAGCGGGGGGGACACAGATACGCAGTATTTT,CASRGTSGGDTDTQYF
21,TRBJ2-2,few,TRBV28,TRBD2,TGTGCCAGCAGTTTTCAGCGACTAGCGGGGGGTGCCTTCGCGAACACCGGGGAGCTGTTTTTT,CASSFQRLAGGAFANTGELFF
16,TRBJ2-1,-,TRBV7-9,TRBD2,TGTGCCACCCGGCGGGCTAGCGGGGGGGTGTACAATGAGCAGTTCTTC,CATRRASGGVYNEQFF
15,TRBJ2-3,few,TRBV6-5,-,TGTGCCAGCAGTCCTCCGGGACGGAGGACAGATACGCAGTATTTT,CASSPPGRRTDTQYF
11,TRBJ1-1,-,TRBV6-2/TRBV6-3,-,TGTGCCAGCAGTCAGGGAACTGAAGCTTTCTTT,CASSQGTEAFF
15,TRBJ2-7,-,TRBV29-1,-,TGCAGCGTTGAAGATCCGGCAGGGCTGCCCTACGAGCAGTACTTC,CSVEDPAGLPYEQYF
16,TRBJ1-1,-,TRBV14,TRBD1,TGTGCCAGCAGCCTCGGACAGGGGGCGAAAGGCACTGAAGCTTTCTTT,CASSLGQGAKGTEAFF
17,TRBJ1-2,-,TRBV6-2/TRBV6-3,TRBD1,TGTGCCAGCAGCGAAGCCGGGACAGGGGTAGTTTCGGATGGCTACACCTTC,CASSEAGTGVVSDGYTF
13,TRBJ2-1,-,TRBV19,-,TGTGCCAGTAGTATCATGGGTGACAATGAGCAGTTCTTC,CASSIMGDNEQFF
11,TRBJ2-7,-,TRBV20-1,-,TGCAGTGCTAGACCCTCGTACGAGCAGTACTTC,CSARPSYEQYF
14,TRBJ1-2,few,TRBV4-1,TRBD1,TGCGCCAGCAGCATGACAGGGTCCATCGATGGCTACACCTTC,CASSMTGSIDGYTF
19,TRBJ2-4,once,TRBV11-2,-,TGTGCCAGCAGCTCAGAAGACTCCGGGACAACCCTAGCCAAAAACATTCAGTACTTC,CASSSEDSGTTLAKNIQYF
14,TRBJ2-7,-,TRBV7-2,-,TGTGCCAGCAGCTTATTGGCTAGTCTGTACGAGCAGTACTTC,CASSLLASLYEQYF
15,TRBJ1-5,-,TRBV6-4,-,TGTGCCAGCAGTGACTCGACAGATGGCAATCAGCCCCAGCATTTT,CASSDSTDGNQPQHF
17,TRBJ2-1,-,TRBV27,TRBD2,TGTGCCAGCCTCCCCCGGACTAGCGGGAGCGCCTACAATGAGCAGTTCTTC,CASLPRTSGSAYNEQFF
13,TRBJ2-7,-,TRBV28,-,TGTGCCAGCAGTTTATCCGGACCCGACGAGCAGTACTTC,CASSLSGPDEQYF
13,TRBJ1-1,-,TRBV12-5,-,TGTGCTAGTGGGGGGGGTTTGAACACTGAAGCTTTCTTT,CASGGGLNTEAFF
15,TRBJ2-7,-,TRBV3-1/TRBV3-2,-,TGTGCCAGCAGCCCAGCCCACAGGGTTGCATACGAGCAGTACTTC,CASSPAHRVAYEQYF
17,TRBJ2-2,-,TRBV21-1,-,TGTGCCAGCAGCAAAAGATGGGGGACAGGGGGCACCGGGGAGCTGTTTTTT,CASSKRWGTGGTGELFF